This TCR beta chain was sequenced during a study of regulatory T cells in long-lasting Graves disease. This clonotype was counted many times. Its target is not known. The time point is: newly diagnosed GD, antithyroid drugs for less than 3 months. Scientists built the TCR library using RNA that was extracted from PBMCs. Building the TCR beta libraries relied on iRepertoire HTBI primers, and CDR3 regions underwent Arm-PCR. From the multiplex PCR reads, TCRdb called clonotypes with MiXCR, one entry per CDR3 protein. This table holds 200,000 to 250,000 distinct CDR3 sequences, about 18% found once. Germline V lookup: CDR1 MNHEY, CDR2 SVGEGT. V was cut by 2 bases and J by 5 bases, with 7 bases left in between. The CDR3 extends over 12 amino acids. Findings and limits, study-wide: Newly diagnosed patients had higher TCR diversity than persistent Graves' patients did. Gene preferences differed: TRBV28, TRBJ1-2, TRBJ2-5 in persistent cases.

This sequence was found in a female donor with Graves disease. Sequencing used peripheral blood mononuclear cells (PBMCs), obtained at new diagnosis, from a patient treated with antithyroid drugs. The chain combines TRBV6-2 or TRBV6-3 with TRBJ2-7; possibly TRBD2 for D (5 bases). CDR3 loop: CASSYDGDEQYF. DNA of the CDR3: TGTGCCAGCAGTTACGACGGGGACGAGCAGTACTTC.